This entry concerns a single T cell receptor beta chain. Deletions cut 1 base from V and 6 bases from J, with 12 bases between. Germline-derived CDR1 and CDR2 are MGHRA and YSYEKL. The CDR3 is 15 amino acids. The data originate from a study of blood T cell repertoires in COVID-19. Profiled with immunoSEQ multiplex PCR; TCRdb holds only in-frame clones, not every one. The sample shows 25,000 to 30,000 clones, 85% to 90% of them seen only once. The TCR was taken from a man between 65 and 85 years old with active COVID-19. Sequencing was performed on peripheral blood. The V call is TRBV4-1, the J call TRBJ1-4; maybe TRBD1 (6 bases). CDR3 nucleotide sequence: TGCGCCAGCAGCCAAGCCAGGGGCCTGTATGAAAAACTGTTTTTT. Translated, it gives CASSQARGLYEKLFF.